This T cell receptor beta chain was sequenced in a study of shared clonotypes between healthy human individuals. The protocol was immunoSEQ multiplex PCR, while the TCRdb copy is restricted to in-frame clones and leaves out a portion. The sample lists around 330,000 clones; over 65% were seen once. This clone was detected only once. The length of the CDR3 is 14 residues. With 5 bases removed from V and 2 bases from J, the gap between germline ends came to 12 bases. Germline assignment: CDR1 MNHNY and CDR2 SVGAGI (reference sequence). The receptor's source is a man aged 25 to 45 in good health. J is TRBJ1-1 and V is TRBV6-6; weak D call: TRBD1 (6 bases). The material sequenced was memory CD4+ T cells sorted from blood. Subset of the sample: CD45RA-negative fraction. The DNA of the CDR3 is TGTGCCAGCAGTCACAAGGGGGAAAACACTGAAGCTTTCTTT. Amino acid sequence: CASSHKGENTEAFF.